The entry below gives a single TCR beta chain sequence along with its context. Antigen: not known. These data come from a study of T cells expressing NK-cell markers. Turning to the study itself: One of the eight sequenced donors was seronegative, whereas the other seven were HCMV-seropositive.

Notes on the study in general: These clonotypes, the leaders elsewhere, also led the CD3+CD56-NKG2C+ fraction in four donors.

TCRdb reprocessed the 5' RACE reads, keeping one entry per CDR3 protein, no DNA. The sample totals about 260,000 distinct CDR3 sequences; its top ten clones hold about 0.39%. CDR3 length: 13 amino acids. Per germline, CDR1 SQVTM and CDR2 ANQGSEA. The receptor's source is a man in his late teens or twenties in good health. This chain joins TRBV29-1 and TRBJ1-6. The sample taken for sequencing was blood T cells: a sorted CD56 or NKG2C T cell subset, CD4+ or CD8+ T cells, or bulk PBMC T cells (not recorded which). Here the CDR3 reads CSVEGDQHSPLHF.